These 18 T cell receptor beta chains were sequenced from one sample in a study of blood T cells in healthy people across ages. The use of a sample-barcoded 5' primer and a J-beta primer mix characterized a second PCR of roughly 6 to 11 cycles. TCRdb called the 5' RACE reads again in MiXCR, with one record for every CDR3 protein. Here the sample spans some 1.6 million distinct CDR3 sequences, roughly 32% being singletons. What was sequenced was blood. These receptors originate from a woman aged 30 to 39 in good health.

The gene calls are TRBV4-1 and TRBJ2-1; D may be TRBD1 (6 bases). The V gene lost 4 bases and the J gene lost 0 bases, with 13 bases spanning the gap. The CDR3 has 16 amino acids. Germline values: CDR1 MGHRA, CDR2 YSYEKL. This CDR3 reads CASSLSPDSSYNEQFF. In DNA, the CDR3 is TGCGCCAGCAGCCTCTCCCCGGACAGCTCCTACAATGAGCAGTTCTTC.

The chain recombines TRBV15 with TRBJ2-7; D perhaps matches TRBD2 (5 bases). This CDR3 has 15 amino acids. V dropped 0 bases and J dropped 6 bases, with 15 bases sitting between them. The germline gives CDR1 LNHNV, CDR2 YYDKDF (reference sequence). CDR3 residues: CATSRDRGRSSEQYF. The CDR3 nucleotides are TGTGCCACCAGCAGAGATCGGGGTAGGTCGAGCGAGCAGTACTTC.

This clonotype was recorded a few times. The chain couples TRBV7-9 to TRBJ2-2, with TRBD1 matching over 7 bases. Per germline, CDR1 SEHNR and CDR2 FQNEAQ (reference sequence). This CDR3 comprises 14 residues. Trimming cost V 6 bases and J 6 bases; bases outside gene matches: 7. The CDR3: CASRKTGESGELFF. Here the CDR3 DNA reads TGTGCCAGCAGAAAAACAGGGGAATCCGGGGAGCTGTTTTTT.

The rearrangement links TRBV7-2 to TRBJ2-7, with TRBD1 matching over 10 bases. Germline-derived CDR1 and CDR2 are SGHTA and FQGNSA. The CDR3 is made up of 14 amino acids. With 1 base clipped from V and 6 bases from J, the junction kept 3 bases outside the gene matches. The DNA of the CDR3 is TGTGCCAGCAGCTTAGGGTGGACAGGGGGCGAGCAGTACTTC. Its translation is CASSLGWTGGEQYF.

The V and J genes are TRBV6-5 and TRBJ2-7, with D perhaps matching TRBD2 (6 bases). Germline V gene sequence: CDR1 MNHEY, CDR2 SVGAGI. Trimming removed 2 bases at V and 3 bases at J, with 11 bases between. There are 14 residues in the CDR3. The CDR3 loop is CASSYREEGYEQYF. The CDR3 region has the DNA TGTGCCAGCAGTTACAGGGAGGAGGGCTACGAGCAGTACTTC.

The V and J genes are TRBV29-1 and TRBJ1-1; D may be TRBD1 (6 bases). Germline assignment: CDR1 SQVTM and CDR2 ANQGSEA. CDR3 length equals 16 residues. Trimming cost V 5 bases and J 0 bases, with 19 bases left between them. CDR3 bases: TGCAGCGTTTCCACACAGGGAATCTCCCTGAACACTGAAGCTTTCTTT. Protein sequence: CSVSTQGISLNTEAFF.

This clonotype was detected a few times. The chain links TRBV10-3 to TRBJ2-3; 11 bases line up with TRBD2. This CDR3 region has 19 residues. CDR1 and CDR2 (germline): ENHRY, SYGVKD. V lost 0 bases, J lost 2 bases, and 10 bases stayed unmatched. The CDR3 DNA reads TGTGCCATCAGTGAGTCGGTACTAGCGGGGGCCGGCCTCACAGATACGCAGTATTTT. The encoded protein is CAISESVLAGAGLTDTQYF.

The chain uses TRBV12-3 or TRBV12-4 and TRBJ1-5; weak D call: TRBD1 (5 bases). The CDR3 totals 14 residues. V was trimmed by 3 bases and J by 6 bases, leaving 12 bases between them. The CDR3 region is CASSFVQGGQPQHF. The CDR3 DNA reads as TGTGCCAGCAGTTTTGTCCAGGGAGGTCAGCCCCAGCATTTT.

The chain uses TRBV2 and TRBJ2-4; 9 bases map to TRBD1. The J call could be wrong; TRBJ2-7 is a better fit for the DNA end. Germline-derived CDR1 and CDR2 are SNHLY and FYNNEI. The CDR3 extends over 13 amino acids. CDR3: CASGRRDRDEQYF. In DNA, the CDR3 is TGTGCCAGCGGGCGGCGGGACAGGGACGAGCAGTACTTC.

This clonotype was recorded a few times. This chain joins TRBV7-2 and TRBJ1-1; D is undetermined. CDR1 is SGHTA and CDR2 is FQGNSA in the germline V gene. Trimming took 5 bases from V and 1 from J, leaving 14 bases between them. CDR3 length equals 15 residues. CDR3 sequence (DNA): TGTGCCAGCAGCGTATCATGGAGTTCGAACACTGAAGCTTTCTTT. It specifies CASSVSWSSNTEAFF.

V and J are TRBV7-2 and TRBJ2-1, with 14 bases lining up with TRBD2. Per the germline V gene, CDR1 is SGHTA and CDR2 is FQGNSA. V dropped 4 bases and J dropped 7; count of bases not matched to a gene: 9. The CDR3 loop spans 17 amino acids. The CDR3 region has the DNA TGTGCCAGCAGCTCAGTGTATCGACTAGCGGGGGGGAATGAGCAGTTCTTC. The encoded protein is CASSSVYRLAGGNEQFF.

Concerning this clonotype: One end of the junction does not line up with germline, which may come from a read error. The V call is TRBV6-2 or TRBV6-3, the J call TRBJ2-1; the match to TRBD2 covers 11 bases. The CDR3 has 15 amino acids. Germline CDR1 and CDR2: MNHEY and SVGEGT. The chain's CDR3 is CANSPVSGRATEQFF. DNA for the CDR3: TGTGCCAACAGTCCCGTTAGCGGGAGGGCCACTGAACAGTTCTTC.

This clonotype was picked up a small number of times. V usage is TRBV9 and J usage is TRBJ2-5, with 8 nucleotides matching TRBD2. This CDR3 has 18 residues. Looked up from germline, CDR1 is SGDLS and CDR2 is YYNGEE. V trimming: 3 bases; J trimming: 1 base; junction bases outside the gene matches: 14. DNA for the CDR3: TGTGCCAGCAGCGCTCCGAAAGAAGCGGGGGTGTTCCAAGAGACCCAGTACTTC. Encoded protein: CASSAPKEAGVFQETQYF.

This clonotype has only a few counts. DNA of the CDR3: TGCAGTGTTCGACCTTTACAGGCCCCCTCCTACGAGCAGTACTTC. This gives the protein CSVRPLQAPSYEQYF. The chain links TRBV20-1 to TRBJ2-7; D perhaps matches TRBD1 (5 bases). The germline V gene encodes CDR1 DFQATT and CDR2 SNEGSKA (reference sequence). The CDR3 runs 15 residues. Trimming shortened V by 7 bases and J by 0 bases, and 19 bases separated the two germline ends.

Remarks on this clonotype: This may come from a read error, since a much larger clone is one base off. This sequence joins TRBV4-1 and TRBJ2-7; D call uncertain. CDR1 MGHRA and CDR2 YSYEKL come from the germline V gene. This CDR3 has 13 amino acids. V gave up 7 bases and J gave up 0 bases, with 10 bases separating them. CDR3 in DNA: TGCGCCAGCAACCCTCCCGCCTCCTACGAGCAGTACTTC. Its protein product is CASNPPASYEQYF.

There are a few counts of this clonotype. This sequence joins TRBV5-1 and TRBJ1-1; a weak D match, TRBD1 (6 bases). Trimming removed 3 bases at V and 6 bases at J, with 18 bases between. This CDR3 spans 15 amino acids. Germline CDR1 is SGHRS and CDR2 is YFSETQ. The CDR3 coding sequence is TGCGCCAGCAGCTACCCCGGTGGACAGTCGGCTGAAGCTTTCTTT. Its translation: CASSYPGGQSAEAFF.

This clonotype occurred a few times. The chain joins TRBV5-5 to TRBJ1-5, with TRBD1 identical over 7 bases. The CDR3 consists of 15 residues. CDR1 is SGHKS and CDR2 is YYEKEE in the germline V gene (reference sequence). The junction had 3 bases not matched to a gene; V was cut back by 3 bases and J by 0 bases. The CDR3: CASSSTGSSNQPQHF. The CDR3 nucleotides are TGTGCCAGCAGCTCGACAGGGAGTAGCAATCAGCCCCAGCATTTT.

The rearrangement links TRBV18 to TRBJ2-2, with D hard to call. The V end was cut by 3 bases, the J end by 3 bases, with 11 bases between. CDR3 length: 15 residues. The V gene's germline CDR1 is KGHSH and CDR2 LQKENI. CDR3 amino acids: CASSPQEQYTGELFF. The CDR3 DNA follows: TGTGCCAGCTCACCCCAGGAGCAGTACACCGGGGAGCTGTTTTTT.